Below, 9 T cell receptor beta chains from the same sample are listed, as sequenced in a study of cytomegalovirus exposure and HLA in healthy donors (dated by TCRdb to about 2017). Library preparation was by the immunoSEQ multiplex PCR assay. A mixture of 60 forward primers for TCR Vbeta segments and 13 reverse primers for TCR Jbeta segments was used in the multiplex PCR. Drawn from immuneACCESS, this table holds only the in-frame rearrangements with V and J called that TCRdb kept. Clones are partly lost; checked studies trace under half to an unresolved V gene and leave the rest unexplained. Within this sample are approximately 160,000 clones, with 60% to 80% of them counted one time only. Clones ranked in the top ten supply less than 15% of the sample. What was sequenced was PBMCs. The receptors come from a woman in her 50s in good health and CMV-seropositive.

The J gene is TRBJ2-3, the V gene TRBV19; D perhaps matches TRBD1 (7 bases). Germline CDR1 LNHDA, CDR2 SQIVND (reference sequence). CDR3 size: 15 residues. The V end lost 9 bases, the J end lost 0 bases, and 16 bases lay between the germline ends. The CDR3 region has the DNA TGTGCCAGCAGGGGGGTGGGGATAAGCACAGATACGCAGTATTTT. The encoded protein is CASRGVGISTDTQYF.

This rearrangement joins TRBV5-1 to TRBJ2-2, with 9 nucleotides matching TRBD1. CDR1 is SGHRS and CDR2 is YFSETQ in the germline V gene. The CDR3 loop spans 18 amino acids. The J segment lost 2 bases and the V segment lost 3 bases, leaving 11 bases of the junction unmatched. CDR3 nucleotide sequence: TGCGCCAGCAGCTCCAACCGGGGACAGGGAAGAAACACCGGGGAGCTGTTTTTT. Its translation is CASSSNRGQGRNTGELFF.

The DNA for the CDR3 is TGTGCCAGCAGCTTGGGGTGGAGTCAGCCCCAGCATTTT. Protein: CASSLGWSQPQHF. The chain has TRBV5-6 and TRBJ1-5, with D uncertain. The germline gives CDR1 SGHDT, CDR2 YYEEEE. Trimming removed 0 bases from V and 6 bases from J, with 7 bases in between. The length of the CDR3 is 13 residues. The complete variable domain, with remaining parts taken from reference TRBV5-6 and TRBJ1-5, reads DAGVTQSPTHLIKTRGQQVTLRCSPKSGHDTVSWYQQALGQGPQFIFQYYEEEERQRGNFPDRFSGHQFPNYSSELNVNALLLGDSALYLCASSLGWSQPQHFGDGTRLSIL.

This clone was detected only a few times. V gene TRBV16 combines with J gene TRBJ1-2; D is unclear. The germline V gene has CDR1 KGHSY and CDR2 FQNENV. Trimming took off 2 bases at V and 2 bases at J, with 6 bases between the two ends. The CDR3 loop spans 13 amino acids. This CDR3 reads CASSQERNYGYTF. Written as DNA, the CDR3 is TGTGCCAGCAGCCAAGAACGGAACTATGGCTACACCTTC.

The chain employs TRBV7-6 and TRBJ1-4; D is ambiguous. Trimming removed 1 base from V and 3 bases from J, with 9 bases in between. This CDR3 spans 15 amino acids. Germline lookup yields CDR1 SGHVS and CDR2 FNYEAQ. The CDR3 bases are TGTGCCAGCAGCTTAGGGGTTGCGGCTAATGAAAAACTGTTTTTT. Translation: CASSLGVAANEKLFF.

In regard to this clone: The same CDR3 is also encoded by other DNA sequences in this sample. CDR3: CASSVGQGGNQPQHF. Written as DNA, the CDR3 is TGTGCCAGCAGCGTAGGACAGGGGGGCAATCAGCCCCAGCATTTT. J is TRBJ1-5 and V is TRBV9, with TRBD1 identical over 9 bases. Trimming took 0 bases from V and 2 from J; bases not matched to a gene: 0. Germline V gene sequence: CDR1 SGDLS, CDR2 YYNGEE. This CDR3 contains 15 residues.

J is TRBJ2-7 and V is TRBV4-1; the match to TRBD2 covers 7 bases. Germline loops: CDR1 MGHRA, CDR2 YSYEKL. CDR3 length equals 15 residues. V dropped 0 bases and J dropped 2; count of bases not matched to a gene: 4. CDR3 coding DNA: TGCGCCAGCAGCCAAGAGGACGGGGGGACCTACGAGCAGTACTTC. Its translation is CASSQEDGGTYEQYF.

J is TRBJ1-2 and V is TRBV6-1; 9 bases fit TRBD1. V trimming: 2 bases; J trimming: 6 bases; junction bases outside the gene matches: 7. This CDR3 comprises 15 residues. Looked up from germline, CDR1 is MNHNS and CDR2 is SASEGT. CDR3 sequence (DNA): TGTGCCAGCAGTGAAAGGGACAGGGCGAGGGATGGCTACACCTTC. Its translation: CASSERDRARDGYTF.

V usage is TRBV9 and J usage is TRBJ1-1; D unresolved. Per the germline V gene, CDR1 is SGDLS and CDR2 is YYNGEE. V gave up 0 bases and J gave up 0 bases, with 9 bases separating them. CDR3 length: 15 residues. The CDR3 spells CASSVAVDMNTEAFF. The CDR3 nucleotides are TGTGCCAGCAGCGTAGCGGTCGATATGAACACTGAAGCTTTCTTT. The variable domain in full, completed from reference TRBV9 and TRBJ1-1, reads DSGVTQTPKHLITATGQRVTLRCSPRSGDLSVYWYQQSLDQGLQFLIQYYNGEERAKGNILERFSAQQFPDLHSELNLSSLELGDSALYFCASSVAVDMNTEAFFGQGTRLTVV.